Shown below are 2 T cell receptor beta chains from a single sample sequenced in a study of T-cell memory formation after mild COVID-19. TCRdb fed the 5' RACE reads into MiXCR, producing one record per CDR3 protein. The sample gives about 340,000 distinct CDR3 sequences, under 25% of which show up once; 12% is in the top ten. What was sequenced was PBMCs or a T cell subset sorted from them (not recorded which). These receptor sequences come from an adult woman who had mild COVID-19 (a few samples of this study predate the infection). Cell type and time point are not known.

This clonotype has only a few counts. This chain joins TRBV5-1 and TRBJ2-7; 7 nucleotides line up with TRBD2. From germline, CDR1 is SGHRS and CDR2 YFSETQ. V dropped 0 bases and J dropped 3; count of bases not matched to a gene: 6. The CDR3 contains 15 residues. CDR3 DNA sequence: TGCGCCAGCAGCTTGGGGTTTGGGGACTACTACGAGCAGTACTTC. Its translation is CASSLGFGDYYEQYF.

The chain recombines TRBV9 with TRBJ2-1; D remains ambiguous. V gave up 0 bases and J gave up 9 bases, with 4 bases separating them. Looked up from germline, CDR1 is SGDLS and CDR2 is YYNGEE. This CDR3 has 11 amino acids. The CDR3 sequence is CASSVGSEQFF. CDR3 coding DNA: TGTGCCAGCAGCGTAGGGTCTGAGCAGTTCTTC.